These 19 T cell receptor beta chains were sequenced from one sample in a study of OX40 agonist ivuxolimab in advanced cancers. Some clones are missing from TCRdb's copy, which holds only in-frame ones; the method was immunoSEQ multiplex PCR. The table records roughly 80,000 clones, around 86% of them present only once. Sequenced here: CD4+ or CD8+ T cells sorted from blood, sampled in a trial of the OX40 agonist ivuxolimab. Receptor source: an adult with an advanced solid tumor such as melanoma, head and neck, liver or kidney cancer.

This clone appeared a single time. CDR3 DNA: TGCGCCAGCAGCTTGGGAGGGGGCAGTGGGGCCAACGTCCTGACTTTC. Protein product: CASSLGGGSGANVLTF. The V call is TRBV5-1, the J call TRBJ2-6, with 7 bases aligning to TRBD1. There are 16 residues in the CDR3. V gave up 0 bases and J gave up 3 bases; unmatched junction bases: 3. The V gene's germline CDR1 is SGHRS and CDR2 YFSETQ.

This chain links TRBV18 with TRBJ1-6, with D tentatively TRBD1 (5 bases). In germline, CDR1 is KGHSH, CDR2 LQKENI. This CDR3 comprises 15 residues. The ends were cut back, 3 bases at V and 8 bases at J, with 14 bases in the middle. The CDR3 loop is CASSPEGLDHSPLHF. The CDR3 DNA sequence: TGTGCCAGCTCACCTGAGGGACTAGATCATTCACCCCTCCACTTT.

V and J are TRBV29-1 and TRBJ2-6; 8 nucleotides line up with TRBD1. This CDR3 is built from 19 residues. Trimming cost V 4 bases and J 2 bases; bases outside gene matches: 16. Germline loops: CDR1 SQVTM, CDR2 ANQGSEA. The DNA of the CDR3 is TGCAGCGTTGCGGCTTATGTGACAGGGGACGCAACTGGGGCCAACGTCCTGACTTTC. Its protein is CSVAAYVTGDATGANVLTF.

J is TRBJ1-5 and V is TRBV19, with 7 bases aligning to TRBD1. CDR1 and CDR2 from the germline V gene are LNHDA and SQIVND (reference sequence). The V and J ends lost 6 bases and 2 bases, in that order; junction bases with no gene match: 4. The CDR3 extends over 14 amino acids. CDR3 sequence: CASSYRGGNQPQHF. In DNA, the CDR3 is TGTGCCAGTAGCTACAGGGGTGGCAATCAGCCCCAGCATTTT.

This clone was seen a single time. The V gene is TRBV5-8, the J gene TRBJ2-7; D might be TRBD2 (5 bases). The V end was cut by 10 bases, the J end by 1 base, with 15 bases between. The V gene's germline CDR1 is SGHTS and CDR2 YDEGEE. The CDR3 runs 13 residues. Here the CDR3 reads CAGRLAGSYEQYF. CDR3 nucleotide sequence: TGTGCCGGCCGGCTAGCCGGATCCTACGAGCAGTACTTC.

The rearrangement links TRBV30 to TRBJ2-5, with TRBD1 matching over 8 bases. Trimming cost V 4 bases and J 2 bases; bases outside gene matches: 6. Germline loops: CDR1 GTSNPN, CDR2 SVGIG (reference sequence). The CDR3 contains 14 residues. CDR3 nucleotides: TGTGCCTGGACCCAGGGGGCTTGGCAAGAGACCCAGTACTTC. It yields the protein CAWTQGAWQETQYF.

V usage is TRBV15 and J usage is TRBJ1-3; unclear D gene. Looked up from germline, CDR1 is LNHNV and CDR2 is YYDKDF (reference sequence). This CDR3 contains 16 residues. V was cut by 3 bases and J by 4 bases, with 16 bases left in between. CDR3 sequence reads: CATSSMGSGRGNTIYF. DNA for the CDR3: TGTGCCACCAGCAGTATGGGCTCCGGGAGGGGAAACACCATATATTTT.

This clone was found a few times. For the CDR3, the DNA is TGTGCCAGCAGCTTCAGGACAGGCTGGAGAGAGACCCAGTACTTC. Translating gives CASSFRTGWRETQYF. This chain connects TRBV7-9 to TRBJ2-5; 7 bases match TRBD1. With V trimmed by 3 bases and J by 4 bases, 8 bases remained unmatched. CDR3 length: 15 residues. Germline V gene data show CDR1 as SEHNR and CDR2 as FQNEAQ (reference sequence). Combining the CDR3 with reference TRBV7-9 and TRBJ2-5 gives the whole variable domain DTGVSQNPRHKITKRGQNVTFRCDPISEHNRLYWYRQTLGQGPEFLTYFQNEAQLEKSRLLSDRFSAERPKGSFSTLEIQRTEQGDSAMYLCASSFRTGWRETQYFGPGTRLLVL.

This clone has a single count. The chain joins TRBV5-6 to TRBJ2-3; TRBD2 might be the D (6 bases). Germline CDR1 reads SGHDT; CDR2 reads YYEEEE. V gave up 0 bases and J gave up 0 bases, with 11 bases separating them. The CDR3 runs 16 residues. CDR3 protein: CASSLGVRDSTDTQYF. The CDR3 nucleotides are TGTGCCAGCAGCTTGGGAGTGCGGGATAGCACAGATACGCAGTATTTT.

V is TRBV19 and J is TRBJ2-3, with 10 bases lining up with TRBD2. CDR3 length: 13 residues. The ends lost 8 bases at V and 1 base at J; junction bases unmatched: 0. Germline values: CDR1 LNHDA, CDR2 SQIVND (reference sequence). The CDR3 here is CASGTSGTDTQYF. Here the CDR3 DNA reads TGTGCCAGTGGGACTAGCGGCACAGATACGCAGTATTTT.

The count of this clone is one. V usage is TRBV6-1 and J usage is TRBJ1-1; unclear D gene. The CDR3 is 14 amino acids. Germline V lookup: CDR1 MNHNS, CDR2 SASEGT. The V end lost 8 bases, the J end lost 0 bases, and 13 bases lay between the germline ends. CDR3 coding DNA: TGTGCCAGCGGAAAGGACGGCATGAACACTGAAGCTTTCTTT. Amino acid sequence: CASGKDGMNTEAFF.

The V call is TRBV7-9, the J call TRBJ1-3, with unresolved D. The germline V and J ends were trimmed by 6 bases and 3 bases, with 0 bases remaining between them. The germline gives CDR1 SEHNR, CDR2 FQNEAQ (reference sequence). This CDR3 spans 10 amino acids. CDR3 in amino acids: CASSGNTIYF. The CDR3 DNA reads TGTGCCAGCAGTGGAAACACCATATATTTT. Combining the CDR3 with reference TRBV7-9 and TRBJ1-3 gives the whole variable domain DTGVSQNPRHKITKRGQNVTFRCDPISEHNRLYWYRQTLGQGPEFLTYFQNEAQLEKSRLLSDRFSAERPKGSFSTLEIQRTEQGDSAMYLCASSGNTIYFGEGSWLTVV.

The chain links TRBV18 to TRBJ1-2, with D maybe TRBD1 (6 bases). This CDR3 region has 13 residues. Germline values: CDR1 KGHSH, CDR2 LQKENI. The V end was cut by 2 bases, the J end by 5 bases, with 9 bases between. This CDR3 reads CASSPTQGYGYTF. The CDR3 DNA sequence: TGTGCCAGCTCACCAACACAGGGTTATGGCTACACCTTC. Supplemented by reference TRBV18 and TRBJ1-2, the full variable domain reads NAGVMQNPRHLVRRRGQEARLRCSPMKGHSHVYWYRQLPEEGLKFMVYLQKENIIDESGMPKERFSAEFPKEGPSILRIQQVVRGDSAAYFCASSPTQGYGYTFGSGTRLTVV.

J is TRBJ1-1 and V is TRBV12-5, with D uncertain. CDR1 is LGHNT, CDR2 FRNRAP, per germline. V lost 0 bases to trimming and J lost 7 bases, with 6 bases between them. The CDR3 sequence is 12 residues long. This CDR3 is CASGLVDGEAFF. In DNA, the CDR3 is TGTGCTAGTGGTTTGGTAGATGGTGAAGCTTTCTTT.

The V and J genes are TRBV6-6 and TRBJ1-5; 10 bases align to TRBD1. The CDR3 spans 15 residues. Per germline, CDR1 MNHNY and CDR2 SVGAGI (reference sequence). The V and J ends lost 6 bases and 6 bases, in that order; junction bases with no gene match: 8. The CDR3 protein is CASSPMTGGVQPQHF. CDR3 bases: TGTGCCAGCAGCCCCATGACAGGGGGCGTTCAGCCCCAGCATTTT.

This clone has a single count. The V gene is TRBV5-6, the J gene TRBJ2-1, with D perhaps being TRBD1 or TRBD2 (6 bases each). Looked up from germline, CDR1 is SGHDT and CDR2 is YYEEEE. The CDR3 loop spans 15 amino acids. Trimming took off 6 bases at V and 0 bases at J, with 13 bases between the two ends. Here the CDR3 reads CASNLQGGSYNEQFF. DNA for the CDR3: TGTGCCAGCAACCTACAGGGAGGCTCCTACAATGAGCAGTTCTTC.

A note on this clone: Other nucleotide sequences from this sample produce the same CDR3. The rearrangement uses TRBV30 and TRBJ1-5, with a weak D call TRBD1 (5 bases). The CDR3 spans 13 residues. V gave up 2 bases and J gave up 6 bases, with 11 bases separating them. Germline lookup yields CDR1 GTSNPN and CDR2 SVGIG (reference sequence). The CDR3, as DNA: TGTGCCTGGAGTCCGGGTGGGGGTCAGCCCCAGCATTTT. It codes for CAWSPGGGQPQHF. Drawing the rest from reference TRBV30 and TRBJ1-5, the complete variable domain is SQTIHQWPATLVQPVGSPLSLECTVEGTSNPNLYWYRQAAGRGLQLLFYSVGIGQISSEVPQNLSASRPQDRQFILSSKKLLLSDSGFYLCAWSPGGGQPQHFGDGTRLSIL.

The rearrangement joins TRBV27 to TRBJ1-5; 10 positions agree with TRBD1. CDR3 length: 18 amino acids. Per the germline V gene, CDR1 is MNHEY and CDR2 is SMNVEV (reference sequence). V lost 5 bases to trimming and J lost 8 bases; unmatched junction nucleotides: 18. CDR3 protein: CASSLRTGGVNVIKPQHF. DNA of the CDR3: TGTGCCAGCAGTCTCAGGACAGGGGGAGTGAATGTGATCAAGCCCCAGCATTTT.

The rearrangement uses TRBV19 and TRBJ1-1; D perhaps matches TRBD1 (6 bases). The CDR3 is made up of 14 amino acids. Germline lookup yields CDR1 LNHDA and CDR2 SQIVND (reference sequence). CDR3 loop: CVGADGGRGTEAFF. CDR3 nucleotide sequence: TGTGTCGGCGCGGACGGGGGGCGCGGCACTGAAGCTTTCTTT.